This T cell receptor beta chain was observed in a study of metastatic and nonmetastatic thyroid tumors. At the level of the study: Samples came from malignant and benign thyroid patients, and repertoires were compared across blood and tumor or nodule tissue. General study points: Patients with malignant thyroid tumors reportedly had significantly higher TCR beta diversity than those with benign nodules, in blood and tumor.

As processed by the authors: CDR3 was compared across clinicopathological groups, and the resulting differences were used to build a distant-metastasis classifier for papillary thyroid cancer. Using MiXCR, TCRdb reanalyzed the PCR reads. TCRdb's processing, not the authors' own work, is the source of the V and J calls. The data show approximately 82,000 clones, with around 12% seen just once and around 10% held by the top ten. Thyroid surgery was performed in patients who had received no treatment beforehand. This clone was seen a handful of times. Its specificity is unknown. Germline and junction disagree at one end, which may indicate a read error. Germline V gene data show CDR1 as SQVTM and CDR2 as ANQGSEA. The CDR3 loop spans 12 amino acids.

This TCR derives from a female donor with papillary thyroid cancer or a benign thyroid nodule (not recorded which). Some clones in this sample may be carry-over from other donors' samples. The chain joins TRBV29-1 to TRBJ2-7; perhaps TRBD1 as D (5 bases). The sequenced sample was tumor tissue. The CDR3 nucleotides are TGCATCGTTGTAGGGGTCGGCTACGAGCAGTACTTC. Translating it yields CIVVGVGYEQYF.